A selection of T cell receptor beta chains follows, all from one sample in a study of T cells after yellow fever vaccination. TCRdb recomputed calls from the 5' RACE reads with MiXCR, one row per CDR3 protein. Of some 550,000 distinct CDR3 sequences in the sample, under 25% were seen once. This specimen consisted of PBMCs, obtained 15 days after the yellow fever booster vaccination. These receptors all stem from a man under 40 who received the YFV17D yellow fever vaccine. Each CDR3 is given with its conserved first and last residue. The D gene is left open where the match is weak. Rows give clone size only sometimes, using once, few, many, or a class for an expanded clone.

d_gene: -; v_gene: TRBV4-3; abundance: -; j_gene: TRBJ2-5; CDR3aa: CASSHSLDNQETQYF; CDR3nt: TGCGCCAGCAGTCATAGCTTGGACAACCAAGAGACCCAGTACTTC
d_gene: -; v_gene: TRBV7-8; abundance: many; j_gene: TRBJ1-6; CDR3aa: CASSLNRDSPLHF; CDR3nt: TGTGCCAGCAGCTTAAACCGGGATTCACCCCTCCACTTT
d_gene: TRBD2; v_gene: TRBV7-9; abundance: few; j_gene: TRBJ2-1; CDR3aa: CASSLVRTSGSRQFF; CDR3nt: TGTGCCAGCAGCTTAGTGCGGACTAGCGGGAGTAGGCAGTTCTTC
d_gene: TRBD2; v_gene: TRBV2; abundance: few; j_gene: TRBJ2-1; CDR3aa: CASSEGVAGGYNEQFF; CDR3nt: TGTGCCAGCAGTGAGGGGGTGGCGGGAGGATACAATGAGCAGTTCTTC
d_gene: TRBD2; v_gene: TRBV3-1; abundance: few; j_gene: TRBJ2-1; CDR3aa: CASSQGRSKGLAGDNEQFF; CDR3nt: TGTGCCAGCAGCCAAGGCAGATCCAAGGGACTAGCGGGGGACAATGAGCAGTTCTTC
d_gene: -; v_gene: TRBV7-9; abundance: few; j_gene: TRBJ2-1; CDR3aa: CASSLARRATVSEQFF; CDR3nt: TGTGCCAGCAGCTTAGCGCGAAGGGCAACGGTCAGTGAGCAGTTCTTC
d_gene: -; v_gene: TRBV5-1; abundance: -; j_gene: TRBJ1-1; CDR3aa: CASSLVRLANTEAFF; CDR3nt: TGCGCCAGCAGCTTGGTGCGCCTGGCGAACACTGAAGCTTTCTTT
d_gene: -; v_gene: TRBV5-1; abundance: -; j_gene: TRBJ1-1; CDR3aa: CASTSGAQGTEAFF; CDR3nt: TGCGCCAGCACCTCAGGGGCGCAGGGCACTGAAGCTTTCTTT
d_gene: -; v_gene: TRBV27; abundance: few; j_gene: TRBJ2-1; CDR3aa: CATRGFYNEQFF; CDR3nt: TGTGCCACTAGGGGGTTTTACAATGAGCAGTTCTTC
d_gene: -; v_gene: TRBV28; abundance: -; j_gene: TRBJ2-4; CDR3aa: CASSLAAGVIQYF; CDR3nt: TGTGCCAGCAGTTTAGCGGCAGGGGTCATTCAGTACTTC